This T cell receptor (beta chain) was profiled in a study of CD8 T cells in ankylosing spondylitis. Whole-study results and caveats: In ankylosing spondylitis blood, a motif of roughly 8 highly homologous TCR beta variants appeared characteristic. Reports say disease-linked clones showed up significantly more in matched ankylosing spondylitis synovial fluid.

The V end lost 8 bases, the J end lost 4 bases, and 14 bases lay between the germline ends. The CDR3 sequence is 13 residues long. This clonotype was seen ten or more times. Its antigen is unknown. Libraries for TCR beta were made by quantitative 5'-RACE with molecular barcodes. TCRdb itself ran the 5' RACE reads through MiXCR, one entry per CDR3 protein. The sample gives around 480,000 distinct CDR3 sequences, 15% to 20% of which show up once; just over 1% is in the top ten. The sequenced sample was blood, either unsorted or a sorted T cell fraction (not recorded which). This chain uses TRBV12-3 or TRBV12-4 with TRBJ1-2; TRBD1 might be the D (5 bases). This receptor was identified in a male donor with ankylosing spondylitis. The CDR3 nucleotides read TGTGCCAGCTACCAAAGCCAGGGCTATGGCTACACCTTC. Amino acid sequence: CASYQSQGYGYTF.